The rows below give T cell receptor beta chains drawn from one sample of a study of blood T cell repertoires in COVID-19. Here immunoSEQ multiplex PCR was the method, and the copy in TCRdb shows in-frame clones only, minus some. Here the sample spans roughly 68,000 clones, approximately 88% being singletons. The sample taken for sequencing was peripheral blood. The receptors were sampled from a man aged 45-65 years with active COVID-19. The CDR3 runs from the conserved cysteine through the conserved F or W. Each record gives: V gene, CDR3 length, J gene, CDR3 protein.

V gene: TRBV27; CDR3 length: 14; J gene: TRBJ2-3; CDR3 protein: CASSLDRGQDTQYF
V gene: TRBV19; CDR3 length: 18; J gene: TRBJ2-1; CDR3 protein: CASSSLQGRASGYNEQFF
V gene: TRBV5-1; CDR3 length: 13; J gene: TRBJ2-5; CDR3 protein: CASTQGERETQYF
V gene: TRBV27; CDR3 length: 14; J gene: TRBJ2-1; CDR3 protein: CASSYADGYNEQFF
V gene: TRBV7-4; CDR3 length: 14; J gene: TRBJ1-4; CDR3 protein: CASSPSGMGEKLFF
V gene: TRBV4-2; CDR3 length: 12; J gene: TRBJ2-1; CDR3 protein: CASSRGYNEQFF
V gene: TRBV29-1; CDR3 length: 13; J gene: TRBJ2-7; CDR3 protein: CSVQRGGTYEQYF
V gene: TRBV9; CDR3 length: 15; J gene: TRBJ1-2; CDR3 protein: CASSVDPGLGYGYTF
V gene: TRBV12-5; CDR3 length: 16; J gene: TRBJ1-3; CDR3 protein: CASGLPRELGENTIYF
V gene: TRBV10-3; CDR3 length: 13; J gene: TRBJ2-7; CDR3 protein: CAIGSHREGEQYF
V gene: TRBV30; CDR3 length: 15; J gene: TRBJ1-4; CDR3 protein: CAWSSRDRGPGKLFF
V gene: TRBV7-9; CDR3 length: 16; J gene: TRBJ2-7; CDR3 protein: CASSPRTGLGSYEQYF
V gene: TRBV19; CDR3 length: 17; J gene: TRBJ1-1; CDR3 protein: CASSTTGIRWLNTEAFF
V gene: TRBV7-2; CDR3 length: 15; J gene: TRBJ1-6; CDR3 protein: CASSLGTGPNSPLHF
V gene: TRBV29-1; CDR3 length: 12; J gene: TRBJ1-2; CDR3 protein: CSAPQGTNGYTF
V gene: TRBV3-1/TRBV3-2; CDR3 length: 16; J gene: TRBJ2-1; CDR3 protein: CASTPTYQYSYNEQFF
V gene: TRBV14; CDR3 length: 13; J gene: TRBJ1-2; CDR3 protein: CASSLTENYGYTF
V gene: TRBV5-4; CDR3 length: 16; J gene: TRBJ1-2; CDR3 protein: CASSLDLWESSRGYTF
V gene: TRBV30; CDR3 length: 14; J gene: TRBJ1-2; CDR3 protein: CAWSGVAPNYGYTF
V gene: TRBV7-2; CDR3 length: 19; J gene: TRBJ2-3; CDR3 protein: CASSLVWTSGRIRPNTQYF
V gene: TRBV30; CDR3 length: 11; J gene: TRBJ1-2; CDR3 protein: CAKRSYYGYTF
V gene: TRBV11-2; CDR3 length: 11; J gene: TRBJ1-3; CDR3 protein: CASSTPGTIYF
V gene: TRBV6-2/TRBV6-3; CDR3 length: 14; J gene: TRBJ2-7; CDR3 protein: CASSSPGTSSEQYF
V gene: TRBV18; CDR3 length: 13; J gene: TRBJ2-1; CDR3 protein: CASSPPNDYDQFF
V gene: TRBV6-2/TRBV6-3; CDR3 length: 16; J gene: TRBJ2-2; CDR3 protein: CASSYHGTGKLGELFF
V gene: TRBV2; CDR3 length: 16; J gene: TRBJ2-7; CDR3 protein: CASSETHDTYSYEQYF
V gene: TRBV6-1; CDR3 length: 15; J gene: TRBJ1-1; CDR3 protein: CASSESGQLNTEAFF
V gene: TRBV11-1; CDR3 length: 15; J gene: TRBJ2-7; CDR3 protein: CASSSTGASSYEQYF
V gene: TRBV7-9; CDR3 length: 13; J gene: TRBJ1-2; CDR3 protein: CASSRQGAGGYTF
V gene: TRBV9; CDR3 length: 15; J gene: TRBJ1-5; CDR3 protein: CASSVEGTGNQPQHF
V gene: TRBV27; CDR3 length: 14; J gene: TRBJ1-1; CDR3 protein: CASSFTGGATEAFF
V gene: TRBV11-2; CDR3 length: 14; J gene: TRBJ2-2; CDR3 protein: CASSLGGPTGELFF
V gene: TRBV4-2; CDR3 length: 15; J gene: TRBJ2-3; CDR3 protein: CASSQGLAGGDTQYF
V gene: TRBV30; CDR3 length: 19; J gene: TRBJ1-4; CDR3 protein: CAWRTVAVAASFTNEKLFF
V gene: TRBV18; CDR3 length: 14; J gene: TRBJ2-4; CDR3 protein: CASSPGTGEIIQYF
V gene: TRBV30; CDR3 length: 12; J gene: TRBJ1-2; CDR3 protein: CAWSVQGGSYTF
V gene: TRBV24-1; CDR3 length: 19; J gene: TRBJ1-1; CDR3 protein: CATSDHRGTGGPLNTEAFF
V gene: TRBV5-6; CDR3 length: 13; J gene: TRBJ1-2; CDR3 protein: CASSYDRDRGYTF
V gene: TRBV7-9; CDR3 length: 14; J gene: TRBJ1-1; CDR3 protein: CASSWDRGYSEAFF
V gene: TRBV7-9; CDR3 length: 14; J gene: TRBJ1-1; CDR3 protein: CASTSTGMNTEAFF
V gene: TRBV7-9; CDR3 length: 15; J gene: TRBJ1-3; CDR3 protein: CASNPGYISGNTIYF
V gene: TRBV6-1; CDR3 length: 17; J gene: TRBJ2-1; CDR3 protein: CASSERWVWGGWNEQFF
V gene: TRBV3-1/TRBV3-2; CDR3 length: 14; J gene: TRBJ2-2; CDR3 protein: CASSQDSAGRELFF
V gene: TRBV5-4; CDR3 length: 17; J gene: TRBJ2-7; CDR3 protein: CASSLASGGPVAYEQYF
V gene: TRBV5-1; CDR3 length: 13; J gene: TRBJ1-1; CDR3 protein: CASSRDSYTEAFF
V gene: TRBV27; CDR3 length: 14; J gene: TRBJ2-1; CDR3 protein: CASSPWGGYNEQFF
V gene: TRBV19; CDR3 length: 13; J gene: TRBJ1-2; CDR3 protein: CASSPPNNYGYTF
V gene: TRBV2; CDR3 length: 14; J gene: TRBJ1-3; CDR3 protein: CASIQQGTGNTIYF
V gene: TRBV5-4; CDR3 length: 16; J gene: TRBJ2-5; CDR3 protein: CASSLSTGTGQETQYF
V gene: TRBV3-1/TRBV3-2; CDR3 length: 13; J gene: TRBJ2-5; CDR3 protein: CASSQDGLVTQYF
V gene: TRBV4-3; CDR3 length: 15; J gene: TRBJ2-7; CDR3 protein: CASSQVTGNSYEQYF